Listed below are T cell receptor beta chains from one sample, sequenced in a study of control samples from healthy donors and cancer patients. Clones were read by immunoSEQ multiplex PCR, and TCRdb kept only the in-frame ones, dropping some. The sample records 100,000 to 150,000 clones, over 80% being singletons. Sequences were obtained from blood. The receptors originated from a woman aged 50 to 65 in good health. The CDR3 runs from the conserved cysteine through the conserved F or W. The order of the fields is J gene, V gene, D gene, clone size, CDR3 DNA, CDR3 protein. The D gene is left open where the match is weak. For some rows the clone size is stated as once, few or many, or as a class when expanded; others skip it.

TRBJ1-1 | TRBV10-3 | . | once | TGTGCCATCAGTGCGGACCGCGGGGGGACTGAAGCTTTCTTT | CAISADRGGTEAFF
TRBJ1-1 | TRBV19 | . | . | TGTGCCAGTAGTATAGAAGGGGGGCGGAGGACTGAAGCTTTCTTT | CASSIEGGRRTEAFF
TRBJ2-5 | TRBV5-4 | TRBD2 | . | TGTGCCAGCAGCTCCGGGACTATCTCAGAGACCCAGTACTTC | CASSSGTISETQYF
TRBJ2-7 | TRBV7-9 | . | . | TGTGCCAGCAGCTTATTATCACTCGGGACCCTGAGTGAGCAGTACTTC | CASSLLSLGTLSEQYF
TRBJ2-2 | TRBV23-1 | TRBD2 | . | TGTGCCAGCAGTCAATCCTCGAGGCCCATTGGCAGGGAGGCGGGGGATCTGAACACCGGGGAGCTGTTTTTT | CASSQSSRPIGREAGDLNTGELFF
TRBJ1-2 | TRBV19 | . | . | TGTGCCAGTAGCCATGGCGGGACCGCACAAAACTATGGCTACACCTTC | CASSHGGTAQNYGYTF
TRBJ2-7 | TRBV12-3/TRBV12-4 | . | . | TGTGCCAGCAGTCACGTTGGCCCCTACGAGCAGTACTTC | CASSHVGPYEQYF
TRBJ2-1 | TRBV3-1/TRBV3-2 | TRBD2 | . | TGTGCCAGCAGCCACCTAGCGGGGGGCAATGAGCAGTTCTTC | CASSHLAGGNEQFF
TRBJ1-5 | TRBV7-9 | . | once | TGTGCCAGCAGCTTAGTTGGTCAGCCCCAGCATTTT | CASSLVGQPQHF
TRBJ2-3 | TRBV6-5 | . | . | TGTGCCAGCAGCGCGCGTCTAGCTGTCACAGATACGCAGTATTTT | CASSARLAVTDTQYF
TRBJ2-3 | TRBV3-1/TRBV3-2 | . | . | TGTGCCAGCAGCCAAAGGGGGGGCCTCGGGACAGATACGCAGTATTTT | CASSQRGGLGTDTQYF
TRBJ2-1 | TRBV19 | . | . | TGTGCCAGTGCCGGGGGTTACAATGAGCAGTTCTTC | CASAGGYNEQFF
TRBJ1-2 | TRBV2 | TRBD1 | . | TGTGCCAGCAGTGAAGCGAATCCGACAGGGGGATTGGATGGCTACACCTTC | CASSEANPTGGLDGYTF
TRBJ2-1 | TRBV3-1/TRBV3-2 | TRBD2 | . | TGTGCCAGCAGCCCAAGCGGGAGGGCCAGGAATGAGCAGTTCTTC | CASSPSGRARNEQFF
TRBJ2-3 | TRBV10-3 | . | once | TGTGCCATCCTCGGGGGAACAGGCACAGATACGCAGTATTTT | CAILGGTGTDTQYF
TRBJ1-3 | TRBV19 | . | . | TGTGCCAGTAGTCCCAGAGGGCGGTCCTCTGGAAACACCATATATTTT | CASSPRGRSSGNTIYF
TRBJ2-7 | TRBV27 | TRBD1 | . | TGTGCCAGCAGCCTCAGGACAGGGAGCTCCTACGAGCAGTACTTC | CASSLRTGSSYEQYF
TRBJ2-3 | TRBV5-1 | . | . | TGCGCCAGCAGCGACGGATTACCGGTAGTCACAGATACGCAGTATTTT | CASSDGLPVVTDTQYF
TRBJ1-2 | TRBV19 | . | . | TGTGCCAGTAGCCTACAGGGATCTTCTTCTTCTGGCTACACCTTC | CASSLQGSSSSGYTF
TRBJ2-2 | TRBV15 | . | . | TGTGCCACCCGGACCGACGTAACGAACACCGGGGAGCTGTTTTTT | CATRTDVTNTGELFF
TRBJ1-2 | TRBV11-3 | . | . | TGTGCCAGCAGCTTAGGACCTTTGGGATATGGCTACACCTTC | CASSLGPLGYGYTF
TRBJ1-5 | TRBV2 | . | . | TGTGCCATAGCAATAGGGCCCTTCAATCAGCCCCAGCATTTT | CAIAIGPFNQPQHF
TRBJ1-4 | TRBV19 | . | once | TGTGCCAGTAGTATTAGAGGGTACGGTGAAAAACTGTTTTTT | CASSIRGYGEKLFF
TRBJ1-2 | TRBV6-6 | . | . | TGTGCCAGCAGTTACTATGGGAGCGGCTATGGCTACACCTTC | CASSYYGSGYGYTF
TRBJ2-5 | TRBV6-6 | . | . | TGTGCCAGCAGTTATTCTGAGGCCGGGGAGACCCAGTACTTC | CASSYSEAGETQYF
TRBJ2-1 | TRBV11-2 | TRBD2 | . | TGTGCCAGCAGCGGTAGCGGGAGGGCTGAGCAGTTCTTC | CASSGSGRAEQFF
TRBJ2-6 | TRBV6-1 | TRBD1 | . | TGTGCCAGCAGAGAAACCGGGACAGGGTACTCTGGGGCCAACGTCCTGACTTTC | CASRETGTGYSGANVLTF